The 26 T cell receptor beta chains listed next were all sequenced from one sample in a study of OX40 agonist ivuxolimab in advanced cancers. TCRdb keeps only in-frame clones here, not all; method: immunoSEQ multiplex PCR. Counted here are about 67,000 clones, approximately 84% occurring once; the ten biggest clones make up around 2%. The source material was CD4+ or CD8+ T cells sorted from blood, sampled in a trial of the OX40 agonist ivuxolimab. Source of these receptors: an adult with an advanced solid tumor such as melanoma, head and neck, liver or kidney cancer.

The DNA of the CDR3 is TGTGCCATCAGTGACAGATCTGGGGTGTCACGTCTCAATGAGCAGTTCTTC. This sequence encodes CAISDRSGVSRLNEQFF. The V and J genes are TRBV10-3 and TRBJ2-1; D is unclear. The CDR3 contains 17 residues. Trimming removed 3 bases from V and 6 bases from J, with 21 bases in between. Germline V gene data show CDR1 as ENHRY and CDR2 as SYGVKD.

CDR3: CASSYRRAEKLFF. CDR3 coding DNA: TGTGCCAGCAGTTACCGCAGGGCTGAAAAACTGTTTTTT. V and J are TRBV6-5 and TRBJ1-4; D may be TRBD1 (5 bases). Trimming pared 2 bases from V and 7 bases from J, leaving 8 bases between. This CDR3 comprises 13 residues. Looked up from germline, CDR1 is MNHEY and CDR2 is SVGAGI.

This clone was seen only once. The V and J genes are TRBV4-3 and TRBJ1-6; D is uncertain. The V end was cut by 1 base, the J end by 7 bases, with 5 bases between. The CDR3 is 13 amino acids. Looked up from germline, CDR1 is LGHNA and CDR2 is YSLEER. The CDR3 nucleotides are TGCGCCAGCAGCCAAGTTGGGAATTCACCCCTCCACTTT. Residues: CASSQVGNSPLHF.

This rearrangement joins TRBV19 to TRBJ2-7, with 8 bases identical to TRBD1. The CDR3 is 15 residues long. Germline V gene sequence: CDR1 LNHDA, CDR2 SQIVND (reference sequence). After removal of 5 bases from V and 3 bases from J, the junction contained 9 bases not matched to a gene. The chain's CDR3 is CASSPQQGAIYEQYF. In DNA form, the CDR3 reads TGTGCCAGTAGTCCCCAGCAGGGGGCGATCTACGAGCAGTACTTC.

V usage is TRBV11-3 and J usage is TRBJ2-1; either TRBD1 or TRBD2 may supply D (5 bases each). The CDR3 has 14 amino acids. CDR1 and CDR2 (germline): SGHNT, YENEEA. V lost 4 bases to trimming and J lost 1 base, with 8 bases between them. CDR3: CASSSGRSYNEQFF. CDR3 in DNA: TGTGCCAGCAGCTCGGGACGATCCTACAATGAGCAGTTCTTC.

This clone has more than one count but fewer than ten. This rearrangement joins TRBV6-6 to TRBJ1-1; D is unclear. This CDR3 region has 16 residues. The germline CDR1 and CDR2 sequences are MNHNY and SVGAGI (reference sequence). V was cut by 2 bases and J by 0 bases, with 13 bases left in between. CDR3 sequence (DNA): TGTGCCAGCAGTTACGACTCGCGACGGTTGAACACTGAAGCTTTCTTT. Its translation: CASSYDSRRLNTEAFF.

The V and J genes are TRBV7-3 and TRBJ2-1; 7 positions agree with TRBD2. The CDR3 spans 15 residues. V was pared by 2 bases and J by 0 bases, with 1 base of the junction left unmatched. Germline loops: CDR1 SGHTA, CDR2 FQGTGA. The CDR3 loop is CASSLAGDSYNEQFF. DNA of the CDR3: TGTGCCAGCAGCTTAGCGGGGGACTCCTACAATGAGCAGTTCTTC.

V and J are TRBV28 and TRBJ2-7; possibly TRBD1 or TRBD2 for D (5 bases each). This CDR3 is built from 15 residues. V lost 4 bases to trimming and J lost 0 bases, with 13 bases between them. The V gene's germline CDR1 is MDHEN and CDR2 SYDVKM. CDR3: CASSSPERGSYEQYF. The CDR3 nucleotides read TGTGCCAGCAGTTCCCCTGAGAGGGGCTCCTACGAGCAGTACTTC.

The CDR3 spells CASSRTSDTVGEQYF. The DNA of the CDR3 is TGCGCCAGCAGCCGGACTAGCGACACCGTTGGGGAGCAGTACTTC. The rearrangement links TRBV5-1 to TRBJ2-7, with 9 bases aligning to TRBD2. Germline CDR1 and CDR2: SGHRS and YFSETQ. This CDR3 contains 15 residues. V was clipped by 4 bases and J by 7 bases; unmatched bases: 12.

This rearrangement joins TRBV5-5 to TRBJ2-4; D possibly matches TRBD1 or TRBD2 (5 bases each). This CDR3 region has 15 residues. Trimming removed 4 bases at V and 3 bases at J, with 14 bases between. In germline, CDR1 is SGHKS, CDR2 YYEKEE (reference sequence). CDR3 nucleotide sequence: TGTGCCAGCAGCCCGTTGGGGACGGGCAAAAACATTCAGTACTTC. Translation: CASSPLGTGKNIQYF.

V and J are TRBV1 and TRBJ2-7; TRBD2 is taken as the D call from the table, unchecked against the DNA. TRBV1 is described as a pseudogene. The CDR3 is 16 residues long. The CDR3, as DNA: TGCACCAGCAGCCGAACCGCGGGGTGGAGCTCCTACGAGCAGTACTTC. This sequence encodes CTSSRTAGWSSYEQYF.

This chain connects TRBV6-6 to TRBJ1-2; D call uncertain. Trimming removed 0 bases at V and 9 bases at J, with 5 bases between. The V gene's germline CDR1 is MNHNY and CDR2 SVGAGI (reference sequence). The CDR3 covers 11 residues. CDR3 sequence: CASSYSESYTF. For the CDR3, the DNA is TGTGCCAGCAGTTACTCTGAGAGCTACACCTTC.

V and J are TRBV28 and TRBJ2-2, with D possibly matching TRBD1 (8 bases). Germline V gene data show CDR1 as MDHEN and CDR2 as SYDVKM. The ends were cut back, 6 bases at V and 6 bases at J, with 26 bases in the middle. The CDR3 length is 18 residues. CDR3 coding DNA: TGTGCCAGCAGCCCCCTAACAGGGGGGGGAGGTGTGGCCGGGGAGCTGTTTTTT. This encodes CASSPLTGGGGVAGELFF.

This clone was counted once. The chain uses TRBV5-4 and TRBJ2-1; no definite D call. The germline V gene has CDR1 SGHNT and CDR2 YYREEE (reference sequence). V lost 1 base and J 9 bases, leaving 8 bases between the germline ends. This CDR3 has 12 amino acids. CDR3 nucleotide sequence: TGTGCCAGCAGCTTGCTACTTGGTGAGCAGTTCTTC. Translating it yields CASSLLLGEQFF.

This clone was seen only a few times. This rearrangement joins TRBV7-8 to TRBJ2-1, with D perhaps being TRBD1 or TRBD2 (5 bases each). Trimming stripped 0 bases from V and 10 bases from J, with 10 bases between. Per the germline V gene, CDR1 is SGHVS and CDR2 is FQNEAQ. The CDR3 runs to 13 residues. The CDR3 spells CASSLATWGEQFF. CDR3 DNA: TGTGCCAGCAGCTTAGCGACTTGGGGGGAGCAGTTCTTC.

In this sample, this clone turned up once. This chain joins TRBV5-1 and TRBJ2-5, with 10 nucleotides matching TRBD1. The V and J ends lost 4 bases and 4 bases, in that order; junction bases with no gene match: 10. The CDR3 extends over 16 amino acids. CDR1 is SGHRS and CDR2 is YFSETQ in the germline V gene. CDR3: CASSPQPGQGRETQYF. CDR3 sequence (DNA): TGCGCCAGCAGCCCCCAACCGGGACAGGGGAGAGAGACCCAGTACTTC.

The rearrangement links TRBV5-6 to TRBJ1-2; 8 nucleotides line up with TRBD1. The CDR3 runs 15 residues. The V and J ends lost 4 bases and 1 base, in that order; junction bases with no gene match: 6. CDR1 SGHDT and CDR2 YYEEEE come from the germline V gene. Here the CDR3 reads CASSPGGQVNYGYTF. Written as DNA, the CDR3 is TGTGCCAGCAGCCCAGGGGGACAGGTTAACTATGGCTACACCTTC.

CDR3 protein: CASSYSGGVYEQYF. The CDR3 nucleotides read TGTGCCAGCAGTTACTCGGGAGGAGTGTACGAGCAGTACTTC. The gene calls are TRBV6-5 and TRBJ2-7; D perhaps matches TRBD2 (6 bases). The V gene lost 0 bases and the J gene lost 4 bases, with 10 bases spanning the gap. The CDR3 totals 14 residues. Germline values: CDR1 MNHEY, CDR2 SVGAGI.

The rearrangement uses TRBV5-6 and TRBJ2-1; D is ambiguous. The CDR3 covers 13 residues. Germline CDR1 and CDR2: SGHDT and YYEEEE. V was trimmed by 0 bases and J by 10 bases, leaving 11 bases between them. CDR3 in amino acids: CASSLGTVGEQFF. CDR3 coding DNA: TGTGCCAGCAGCTTGGGTACCGTCGGGGAGCAGTTCTTC.

The rearrangement joins TRBV19 to TRBJ1-5, with unresolved D. The length of the CDR3 is 15 residues. V was trimmed by 7 bases and J by 6 bases, leaving 19 bases between them. Germline loops: CDR1 LNHDA, CDR2 SQIVND (reference sequence). CDR3 sequence reads: CASKGIDLMGQPQHF. The CDR3 DNA is TGTGCCAGTAAAGGGATAGATTTAATGGGTCAGCCCCAGCATTTT.

The J gene is TRBJ2-4, the V gene TRBV6-6; D gene ambiguous. The germline V and J ends were trimmed by 5 bases and 7 bases, with 9 bases remaining between them. CDR3 length: 12 residues. Germline CDR1 MNHNY, CDR2 SVGAGI (reference sequence). CDR3 amino acids: CASSPPGNIQYF. In nucleotides, the CDR3 is TGTGCCAGCAGTCCCCCTGGGAACATTCAGTACTTC.

The gene calls are TRBV5-1 and TRBJ2-2; 8 bases line up with TRBD2. The V and J ends lost 0 bases and 5 bases, in that order; junction bases with no gene match: 6. The CDR3 runs to 16 residues. The germline V gene encodes CDR1 SGHRS and CDR2 YFSETQ. The CDR3 DNA is TGCGCCAGCAGCTTGGAGTCAGCGGGAGTGACCGGGGAGCTGTTTTTT. It specifies CASSLESAGVTGELFF.

This clone occurred once. The chain is built from TRBV7-3 and TRBJ2-2, with D unclear. Trimming removed 1 base from V and 7 bases from J, with 7 bases in between. The CDR3 has 13 amino acids. Germline-derived CDR1 and CDR2 are SGHTA and FQGTGA. The chain's CDR3 is CASSLIEFGELFF. The CDR3 coding sequence is TGTGCCAGCAGCTTAATCGAGTTCGGGGAGCTGTTTTTT.

The chain's CDR3 is CAWSDLAGEYTEAFF. In DNA, the CDR3 is TGTGCCTGGAGTGATTTGGCAGGGGAGTACACTGAAGCTTTCTTT. This rearrangement joins TRBV30 to TRBJ1-1; D is perhaps TRBD1 (6 bases). The CDR3 length is 15 residues. V was cut by 1 base and J by 3 bases, with 15 bases left in between. CDR1 is GTSNPN, CDR2 SVGIG, per germline (reference sequence).

This clone was counted once. V and J are TRBV5-1 and TRBJ2-3, with D unresolved. This CDR3 is built from 15 residues. Germline lookup yields CDR1 SGHRS and CDR2 YFSETQ. V lost 0 bases and J 6 bases, leaving 14 bases between the germline ends. The CDR3 is CASSLDSRSADTQYF. The CDR3 region has the DNA TGCGCCAGCAGCTTGGACTCGAGATCAGCGGATACGCAGTATTTT.

This clone was found a few times. The chain joins TRBV7-9 to TRBJ2-7; D possibly corresponds to TRBD1 (6 bases). From germline, CDR1 is SEHNR and CDR2 FQNEAQ (reference sequence). V dropped 4 bases and J dropped 9 bases, with 13 bases sitting between them. The CDR3 has 12 amino acids. The CDR3 nucleotides are TGTGCCAGCAGCTCTGCAGGGGTCTGGCAGTACTTC. Protein product: CASSSAGVWQYF. Supplemented by reference TRBV7-9 and TRBJ2-7, the full variable domain reads DTGVSQNPRHKITKRGQNVTFRCDPISEHNRLYWYRQTLGQGPEFLTYFQNEAQLEKSRLLSDRFSAERPKGSFSTLEIQRTEQGDSAMYLCASSSAGVWQYFGPGTRLTVT.